These 4 T cell receptor beta chains were sequenced from one sample in a study of cytomegalovirus exposure and HLA in healthy donors. The PCR had 60 Vbeta and 13 Jbeta primers. Generated by immunoSEQ multiplex PCR, the TCRdb table keeps only in-frame clones and is missing some. The sample table includes around 45,000 clones. The sample consisted of PBMCs. The receptors stem from a male donor in good health and CMV-seronegative.

This chain joins TRBV7-8 and TRBJ1-1; 7 nucleotides line up with TRBD1. V shed 3 bases, J shed 0 bases, and the junction held 7 bases outside the gene matches. Germline lookup yields CDR1 SGHVS and CDR2 FQNEAQ. The CDR3 is 16 amino acids. The CDR3 loop is CASSLGTQGMNTEAFF. In DNA, the CDR3 is TGTGCCAGCAGCTTGGGGACACAGGGGATGAACACTGAAGCTTTCTTT.

The genes are TRBV15 and TRBJ2-7; TRBD1 might be the D (6 bases). V lost 5 bases, J lost 0 bases, and 17 bases lay in between. CDR1 LNHNV and CDR2 YYDKDF come from the germline V gene (reference sequence). The CDR3 totals 16 residues. CDR3 amino acids: CATSGRHRDGSYEQYF. CDR3 DNA sequence: TGTGCCACCAGCGGGAGACACAGGGATGGCTCCTACGAGCAGTACTTC.

The chain is built from TRBV6-5 and TRBJ1-2, with D hard to call. The CDR3 consists of 15 residues. Trimming cost V 7 bases and J 4 bases, with 19 bases left between them. Germline loops: CDR1 MNHEY, CDR2 SVGAGI. CDR3 bases: TGTGCCAGCACCCGTTCCCTAGCGGGAATCTATGGCTACACCTTC. Translated, it gives CASTRSLAGIYGYTF.

This chain uses TRBV5-1 with TRBJ2-5; the match to TRBD1 covers 9 bases. This CDR3 has 15 residues. V gave up 2 bases and J gave up 2 bases; unmatched junction bases: 4. Germline values: CDR1 SGHRS, CDR2 YFSETQ. CDR3 in amino acids: CASSLPGQGQETQYF. DNA for the CDR3: TGCGCCAGCAGCTTACCGGGACAGGGACAAGAGACCCAGTACTTC.